A single T cell receptor (beta chain) is shown here with its context. No antigen is known for it. Measured with immunoSEQ multiplex PCR; TCRdb has only the in-frame clones, and not every one. The sample holds about 580,000 clones, roughly 98% seen once. Naivety among CD8 cells was defined by CD45RO negativity and positive CCR7 selection, thereby excluding terminally differentiated effector memory CD45RA+ cells. This specimen belongs to a study of shared clonotypes between healthy human individuals. V was trimmed by 5 bases and J by 1 base, leaving 12 bases between them. From germline, CDR1 is SGHNT and CDR2 YENEEA. The CDR3 loop spans 14 amino acids. Study-level points and caveats: It was expected that sequencing depth would affect clonotype sharing among donors. Across subsets, estimated richness was generally greater for naive than for memory populations.

This sequence originates from a man in his thirties or forties in good health. The sequencing input was naive CD8+ T cells sorted from blood. V gene TRBV11-3 combines with J gene TRBJ2-7; D tentatively reads TRBD1 or TRBD2 (5 bases each). The CDR3 reads CASSRDRGSYEQYF. CDR3 bases: TGTGCCAGCAGCCGGGACCGTGGTTCCTACGAGCAGTACTTC.